This T cell receptor beta chain was sequenced in a study of shared clonotypes between healthy human individuals. The CDR3 is made up of 16 amino acids. CDR1 and CDR2 (germline): LNHDA, SQIVND (reference sequence). With 1 base removed from V and 3 bases from J, the gap between germline ends came to 15 bases. Profiling relied on immunoSEQ multiplex PCR, and the TCRdb table lists in-frame clones only, not all of them. The repertoire consists of some 530,000 clones, with 70% to 85% occurring once and the leading ten covering 12%. Caucasian adults residing in Nashville, Tennessee made up all the donors. This TCR came from a woman in her forties in good health. Some clones in this sample may be carry-over from other donors' samples. Sequencing input: PBMCs. The J gene is TRBJ1-1, the V gene TRBV19; no clear D. CDR3 residues: CASSIAGTAMDTEAFF. The CDR3, as DNA: TGTGCCAGTAGTATAGCCGGCACAGCCATGGACACTGAAGCTTTCTTT.